This TCR beta chain was sequenced for a study of neoadjuvant nivolumab and ipilimumab in lung cancer. Germline assignment: CDR1 SNHLY and CDR2 FYNNEI. Trimming pared 4 bases from V and 7 bases from J, leaving 11 bases between. There are 13 residues in the CDR3. This clone was seen more than once but under ten times. The repertoire was sequenced with immunoSEQ multiplex PCR; TCRdb's copy has only in-frame clones and lacks some. The sample shows 5,800 or so clones, roughly 61% of them seen only once. The sequences come from tumor tissue, collected after neoadjuvant nivolumab, alone or with ipilimumab, at or shortly before surgery. The rearrangement links TRBV2 to TRBJ2-1; D is possibly TRBD2 (6 bases). This clonotype originated in an adult with non-small cell lung cancer. The chain's CDR3 is CASSAEGWNEQFF. CDR3 bases: TGTGCCAGCAGTGCGGAGGGGTGGAATGAGCAGTTCTTC.